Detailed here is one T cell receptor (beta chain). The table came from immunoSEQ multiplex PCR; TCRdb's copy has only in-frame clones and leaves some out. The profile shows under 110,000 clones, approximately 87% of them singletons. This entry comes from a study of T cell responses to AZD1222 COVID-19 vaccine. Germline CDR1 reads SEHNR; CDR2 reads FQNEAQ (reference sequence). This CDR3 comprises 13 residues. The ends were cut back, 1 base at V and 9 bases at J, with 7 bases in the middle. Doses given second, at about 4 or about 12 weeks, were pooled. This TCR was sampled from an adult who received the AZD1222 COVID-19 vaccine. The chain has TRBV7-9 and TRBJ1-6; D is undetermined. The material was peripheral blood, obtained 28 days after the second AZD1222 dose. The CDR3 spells CASSLDGVSPLHF. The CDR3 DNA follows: TGTGCCAGCAGCTTAGACGGGGTTTCACCCCTCCACTTT. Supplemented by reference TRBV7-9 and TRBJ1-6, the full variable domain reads DTGVSQNPRHKITKRGQNVTFRCDPISEHNRLYWYRQTLGQGPEFLTYFQNEAQLEKSRLLSDRFSAERPKGSFSTLEIQRTEQGDSAMYLCASSLDGVSPLHFGNGTRLTVT.